This T cell receptor (beta chain) comes out of a study of blood T cell repertoires in COVID-19. In the original processing: Estimates of nucleated cell counts were drawn from the amplification of reference gene primers. TCRdb's table, derived via immunoSEQ multiplex PCR, lists solely in-frame clones and lacks some. The V and J calls and the clone size are those of that table, but D and trimming were determined from the DNA. The sample consists of about 36,000 clones, 60% to 85% of them appearing once. Germline CDR1 is LGHNA and CDR2 is YSLEER. CDR3 length equals 16 residues. The V gene lost 4 bases and the J gene lost 2 bases, with 18 bases spanning the gap.

Sequencing was performed on peripheral blood. V and J are TRBV4-3 and TRBJ2-7, with D perhaps matching TRBD1 (5 bases). The sequence was obtained from a man aged 55 to 70 with active COVID-19. The CDR3 loop is CASSRTHRLDTYEQYF. The CDR3 coding sequence is TGCGCCAGCAGCCGGACCCACAGGCTAGATACCTACGAGCAGTACTTC.